This T cell receptor (beta chain) was obtained from a study of CD8 T cells in ankylosing spondylitis. The V and J ends lost 3 bases and 8 bases respectively, with 19 bases between them. The CDR3 covers 15 residues. In regard to this clonotype: The target antigen is unknown.

Libraries of TCR beta came from quantitative 5'-RACE with molecular barcodes. TCRdb re-derived calls from the 5' RACE reads in MiXCR, one entry per CDR3 protein. Counted here are 150,000 or so distinct CDR3 sequences, 15% to 20% occurring once; the ten biggest clones make up about 7.8%. The study, taken as a whole, reports: Within ankylosing spondylitis blood, a TCR beta motif made up of under 10 highly homologous variants appeared to be characteristic.

This rearrangement joins TRBV23-1 to TRBJ1-2; TRBD1 is a possible D gene (5 bases). TRBV23-1 has ORF status, its function being uncertain. The TCR originated in a male donor with ankylosing spondylitis or in good health (not recorded which). Sequenced input: blood, either unsorted or a sorted T cell fraction (not recorded which). The CDR3 sequence is CASSHHKGLTRGYTF. In nucleotides, the CDR3 is TGCGCCAGCAGTCACCATAAGGGACTTACGCGAGGCTACACCTTC.